The 27 T cell receptor beta chains below all came from one sample that was sequenced in a study of CD8 T cells in ankylosing spondylitis. A single record per CDR3 protein comes from TCRdb applying MiXCR to the 5' RACE reads. The data contain roughly 160,000 distinct CDR3 sequences, around a tenth of them seen just once; the ten biggest clones take up roughly 28%. Sequencing input: blood, either unsorted or a sorted T cell fraction (not recorded which). Receptors were obtained from a male donor with ankylosing spondylitis or in good health (not recorded which).

This clonotype appeared many times. The V and J genes are TRBV5-4 and TRBJ2-1, with D possibly matching TRBD1 (6 bases). The CDR3 extends over 17 amino acids. Germline-derived CDR1 and CDR2 are SGHNT and YYREEE (reference sequence). V lost 3 bases and J 8 bases, leaving 24 bases between the germline ends. The CDR3 DNA reads TGTGCCAGCAGCTCGGGGACAAATGGTATGGTAACCCATGAGCAGTTCTTC. Translating gives CASSSGTNGMVTHEQFF.

This clonotype was detected many times. This chain joins TRBV12-3 or TRBV12-4 and TRBJ2-7; D possibly matches TRBD1 or TRBD2 (5 bases each). V dropped 5 bases and J dropped 2 bases, with 13 bases sitting between them. This CDR3 is 14 amino acids long. The CDR3 DNA follows: TGTGCCAGCAGTCCGAGGGACCGTACCTACGAGCAGTACTTC. Residues: CASSPRDRTYEQYF.

This clonotype was counted many times. This chain joins TRBV20-1 and TRBJ1-2; D is perhaps TRBD1 (6 bases). CDR3 length: 16 amino acids. V lost 3 bases, J lost 1 base, and 18 bases lay in between. The germline V gene encodes CDR1 DFQATT and CDR2 SNEGSKA (reference sequence). In DNA, the CDR3 is TGCAGTGCTAGCCCGGGACATTTATCCTTTAACTATGGCTACACCTTC. Protein sequence: CSASPGHLSFNYGYTF.

This clonotype showed up many times. The chain couples TRBV5-6 to TRBJ2-7; D might be TRBD2 (5 bases). This CDR3 is 13 amino acids long. Trimming took off 4 bases at V and 5 bases at J, with 13 bases between the two ends. Germline loops: CDR1 SGHDT, CDR2 YYEEEE. CDR3 DNA: TGTGCCAGCAGCGTGATCGGGATGGACGAGCAGTACTTC. Its translation: CASSVIGMDEQYF.

In this sample, this clonotype turned up many times. The chain carries TRBV12-3 or TRBV12-4 and TRBJ1-2, with D possibly TRBD1 on 5 matching bases. This CDR3 comprises 13 residues. Trimming cost V 7 bases and J 11 bases, with 20 bases left between them. CDR3 loop: CASTLAGRAGYTF. In nucleotides, the CDR3 is TGTGCCAGCACTTTGGCTGGCAGGGCGGGTTACACCTTC.

This clonotype has a count of ten or more. This chain connects TRBV10-3 to TRBJ1-5, with TRBD1 as a possible D gene (6 bases). Germline-derived CDR1 and CDR2 are ENHRY and SYGVKD. The CDR3 contains 17 residues. The V end lost 2 bases, the J end lost 0 bases, and 14 bases lay between the germline ends. CDR3 region: CAISEVMTGSSNQPQHF. CDR3 nucleotides: TGTGCCATCAGTGAGGTTATGACAGGTTCTAGCAATCAGCCCCAGCATTTT.

V gene TRBV20-1 combines with J gene TRBJ2-3; no definite D call. In germline, CDR1 is DFQATT, CDR2 SNEGSKA (reference sequence). The CDR3 length is 11 residues. V gave up 6 bases and J gave up 2 bases, with 6 bases separating them. CDR3 residues: CSARTTDTQYF. DNA of the CDR3: TGCAGTGCCAGAACCACAGATACGCAGTATTTT.

CDR3 coding DNA: TGCAGCGTTGAACTCGGGAATCAGGGTGGCTACACCTTC. Protein product: CSVELGNQGGYTF. The chain has TRBV29-1 and TRBJ1-2, with D tentatively TRBD1 (5 bases). This CDR3 is 13 amino acids long. Trimming left V 2 bases short and J 7 bases short, with 14 bases between. The germline V gene encodes CDR1 SQVTM and CDR2 ANQGSEA.

This clonotype occurred many times. CDR3 sequence reads: CAISDEPGQGAKNTGELFF. In DNA, the CDR3 is TGTGCCATCAGTGATGAACCGGGACAGGGTGCGAAGAACACCGGGGAGCTGTTTTTT. The J gene is TRBJ2-2, the V gene TRBV10-3; 9 positions match TRBD1. Trimming took 3 bases from V and 1 from J; bases not matched to a gene: 12. Germline CDR1 and CDR2: ENHRY and SYGVKD. The CDR3 consists of 19 residues.

Many counts were recorded for this clonotype. The genes are TRBV12-3 or TRBV12-4 and TRBJ2-7, with D unresolved. V lost 0 bases, J lost 0 bases, and 3 bases lay in between. The CDR3 contains 13 residues. As DNA, the CDR3 is TGTGCCAGCAGTTTAGCAGCCTCCTACGAGCAGTACTTC. It codes for CASSLAASYEQYF.

This clonotype has a count of ten or more. The V and J genes are TRBV6-5 and TRBJ2-5; a possible D gene is TRBD2 (6 bases). Deletions cut 2 bases from V and 2 bases from J, with 15 bases between. The CDR3 spans 16 residues. Germline assignment: CDR1 MNHEY and CDR2 SVGAGI. CDR3 region: CASSYPTKEGQETQYF. The CDR3 DNA follows: TGTGCCAGCAGTTACCCTACTAAGGAGGGGCAAGAGACCCAGTACTTC.

V gene TRBV7-2 combines with J gene TRBJ2-7; D uncertain. Per the germline V gene, CDR1 is SGHTA and CDR2 is FQGNSA. The CDR3 runs to 14 residues. Between the trimmed V and J ends, which lost 4 bases and 5 bases, there was a span of 15 bases. The CDR3 reads CASSSVYGIHEQYF. CDR3 nucleotides: TGTGCCAGCAGCTCAGTTTACGGCATCCACGAGCAGTACTTC. The full variable domain, completed using reference TRBV7-2 and TRBJ2-7, is GAGVSQSPSNKVTEKGKDVELRCDPISGHTALYWYRQSLGQGLEFLIYFQGNSAPDKSGLPSDRFSAERTGGSVSTLTIQRTQQEDSAVYLCASSSVYGIHEQYFGPGTRLTVT.

This clonotype was picked up many times. As DNA, the CDR3 is TGTGCCAGTTCGACGCAGCCCACCGGGGAGCTGTTTTTT. As protein: CASSTQPTGELFF. The V gene is TRBV12-3 or TRBV12-4, the J gene TRBJ2-2; D ambiguous. Trimming left V 9 bases short and J 4 bases short, with 12 bases between. This CDR3 has 13 amino acids.

In its sample, this clonotype was seen many times. The chain carries TRBV10-3 and TRBJ2-7; 11 bases are shared with TRBD1. Germline V lookup: CDR1 ENHRY, CDR2 SYGVKD. The CDR3 spans 16 residues. With V trimmed by 5 bases and J by 3 bases, 9 bases remained unmatched. CDR3 coding DNA: TGTGCCATCAGTCCCAACTCCGGGACAGGGGGCTACGAGCAGTACTTC. Residues: CAISPNSGTGGYEQYF.

This clonotype was recorded at least ten times. This chain links TRBV12-3 or TRBV12-4 with TRBJ2-3, with 8 nucleotides matching TRBD2. This CDR3 has 16 residues. V was clipped by 7 bases and J by 0 bases; unmatched bases: 9. In nucleotides, the CDR3 is TGTGCCAGCACCAGCCCGACTAGCGCGAGCACAGATACGCAGTATTTT. Its translation is CASTSPTSASTDTQYF.

V gene TRBV11-3 combines with J gene TRBJ1-3; 8 nucleotides align to TRBD1. The CDR3 totals 17 residues. After removal of 4 bases from V and 1 base from J, the junction contained 9 bases not matched to a gene. From germline, CDR1 is SGHNT and CDR2 YENEEA. CDR3 DNA: TGTGCCAGCAGCTCCCACCCAGGGGGCTCGTCTGGAAACACCATATATTTT. This codes for CASSSHPGGSSGNTIYF.

With regard to this clonotype: A much larger clone differs from this one at a single base, so this may be a read error. The chain employs TRBV20-1 and TRBJ2-7; 7 bases line up with TRBD1. Looked up from germline, CDR1 is DFQATT and CDR2 is SNEGSKA (reference sequence). This CDR3 has 13 residues. As DNA, the CDR3 is TGCAGTGCTAGCCCCACAGGGGCCTACGAGCGGTACTTC. Protein: CSASPTGAYERYF.

V and J are TRBV7-9 and TRBJ2-7; no firm D call. The CDR3 is 14 residues long. Looked up from germline, CDR1 is SEHNR and CDR2 is FQNEAQ (reference sequence). Trimming took 5 bases from V and 4 from J, leaving 15 bases between them. The CDR3, as DNA: TGTGCCAGCAGCCCGGGCGGTGTCTGGTACGAGCAGTACTTC. The encoded protein is CASSPGGVWYEQYF.

This clonotype was detected a few times. The J gene is TRBJ2-1, the V gene TRBV5-1; possibly TRBD1 for D (6 bases). The CDR3 spans 16 residues. CDR1 is SGHRS and CDR2 is YFSETQ in the germline V gene. The ends were cut back, 0 bases at V and 3 bases at J, with 13 bases in the middle. The DNA of the CDR3 is TGCGCCAGCAGCTTGGCCACAGGGTCTGTCTACAATGAGCAGTTCTTC. Amino acid sequence: CASSLATGSVYNEQFF.

V usage is TRBV19 and J usage is TRBJ2-4, with a tentative D call TRBD1 (5 bases). Germline V gene sequence: CDR1 LNHDA, CDR2 SQIVND (reference sequence). This CDR3 spans 15 amino acids. Deletions cut 5 bases from V and 0 bases from J, with 11 bases between. DNA for the CDR3: TGTGCCAGTAGTCCAGGGTGGTCAGCCAAAAACATTCAGTACTTC. It encodes CASSPGWSAKNIQYF.

The table lists this clonotype with many counts. The chain links TRBV10-1 to TRBJ2-1; D is unresolved. Germline CDR1 reads WNHNN; CDR2 reads SYGVQD (reference sequence). The CDR3 is made up of 13 amino acids. The V and J ends lost 3 bases and 3 bases respectively, with 6 bases between them. The CDR3 protein is CASSDEGYNEQFF. The CDR3 DNA reads as TGCGCCAGCAGTGACGAAGGCTACAATGAGCAGTTCTTC.

This clonotype was counted at least ten times. The chain couples TRBV7-6 to TRBJ1-6; TRBD1 matches at 8 bases. Trimming removed 5 bases from V and 7 bases from J; junction bases left unmatched: 4. CDR1 and CDR2 from the germline V gene are SGHVS and FNYEAQ. The CDR3 loop spans 14 amino acids. Written as DNA, the CDR3 is TGTGCCAGCAGCCTACAGGGGGTAAATTCACCCCTCCACTTT. The encoded protein is CASSLQGVNSPLHF.

This clonotype was counted at least ten times. The V call is TRBV24-1, the J call TRBJ2-7; 7 positions match TRBD2. Germline CDR1 reads KGHDR; CDR2 reads SFDVKD. The CDR3 consists of 15 residues. The V segment lost 7 bases and the J segment 1 base; nucleotides outside the gene matches: 9. In DNA form, the CDR3 reads TGTGCCACCAGCGCTGGACTAGTCGATTCCTACGAGCAGTACTTC. Its protein is CATSAGLVDSYEQYF.

This clonotype came up many times. The gene calls are TRBV20-1 and TRBJ1-1; D is unresolved. This CDR3 comprises 12 residues. V dropped 1 base and J dropped 6 bases, with 9 bases sitting between them. Per the germline V gene, CDR1 is DFQATT and CDR2 is SNEGSKA (reference sequence). CDR3 sequence reads: CSARGLPPEAFF. The CDR3 nucleotides read TGCAGTGCTAGAGGTCTCCCCCCTGAAGCTTTCTTT.

The rearrangement joins TRBV15 to TRBJ2-3, with 11 nucleotides matching TRBD2. The CDR3 is made up of 18 amino acids. J gave up 2 bases and V 1 base, and 8 bases lay outside the gene matches. Germline CDR1 and CDR2: LNHNV and YYDKDF (reference sequence). The CDR3 sequence is CATSRGELAGGSTDTQYF. CDR3 in DNA: TGTGCCACCAGCAGAGGGGAGCTAGCGGGGGGTTCCACAGATACGCAGTATTTT.

This clonotype showed up many times. The V call is TRBV28, the J call TRBJ1-2, with a tentative D call TRBD1 (6 bases). V lost 5 bases to trimming and J lost 4 bases, with 17 bases between them. Germline V lookup: CDR1 MDHEN, CDR2 SYDVKM. CDR3 length: 15 residues. CDR3 amino acids: CASSTIGGKGYGYTF. The CDR3 DNA follows: TGTGCCAGCAGTACTATAGGGGGGAAAGGCTATGGCTACACCTTC.

Many counts were recorded for this clonotype. At one of its ends the junction is not consistent with the germline gene, which may arise from a read error. This chain links TRBV19 with TRBJ2-1, with 9 bases aligning to TRBD2. The CDR3 loop spans 11 amino acids. Germline assignment: CDR1 LNHDA and CDR2 SQIVND (reference sequence). CDR3 sequence (DNA): TGTGCCAGTAGTAGGGGACTAGCAAAGGTCTTC. Translating it yields CASSRGLAKVF. The full variable domain, completed using reference TRBV19 and TRBJ2-1, is DGGITQSPKYLFRKEGQNVTLSCEQNLNHDAMYWYRQDPGQGLRLIYYSQIVNDFQKGDIAEGYSVSREKKESFPLTVTSAQKNPTAFYLCASSRGLAKVFGPGTRLTVL.